This T cell receptor beta chain was retrieved from a study of blood T cell repertoires in COVID-19. Measured with immunoSEQ multiplex PCR; TCRdb has only the in-frame clones, and not every one. This table holds approximately 250,000 clones, approximately 90% found once. The CDR3 is 12 amino acids. V trimming: 6 bases; J trimming: 7 bases; junction bases outside the gene matches: 5. Looked up from germline, CDR1 is MNHEY and CDR2 is SVGAGI. The source material was PBMCs or T cells enriched from blood (not recorded which). This chain links TRBV6-5 with TRBJ1-2, with 7 bases fitting TRBD1. This clonotype was obtained from a man in his forties who had been exposed to COVID-19. The CDR3 region is CASRMTGIGYTF. The CDR3 bases are TGTGCCAGCAGGATGACAGGGATTGGCTACACCTTC.